These 8 T cell receptor beta chains originate from one sample sequenced in a study of a mutant IDH1 vaccine in newly diagnosed glioma. Sample time point: week 11, during vaccination. Mutant IDH1 20-mer peptide, at 300 ug, made up each vaccine dose, with topical imiquimod. The antigens of these receptors remain unknown. TCRdb's copy holds only in-frame clones and misses some; the assay was immunoSEQ multiplex PCR. The sample includes under 55,000 clones, over 75% seen only once; the top ten take over 2%. Sequenced material: PBMCs, taken from a glioma patient whose treatment included an IDH1 peptide vaccine. These receptor sequences come from a man aged 50 to 59 with glioma.

This chain uses TRBV9 with TRBJ2-3; 8 positions match TRBD2. V trimming: 0 bases; J trimming: 6 bases; junction bases outside the gene matches: 3. Germline V CDR1 and CDR2: SGDLS, YYNGEE. This CDR3 has 14 amino acids. In DNA form, the CDR3 reads TGTGCCAGCAGCGTAGATGGCGGGAGGGATACGCAGTATTTT. Amino acid sequence: CASSVDGGRDTQYF.

This clone was detected once. The rearrangement joins TRBV6-5 to TRBJ2-7; tentative D call: TRBD1 (6 bases). The V gene lost 6 bases and the J gene lost 4 bases, with 16 bases spanning the gap. Germline values: CDR1 MNHEY, CDR2 SVGAGI. This CDR3 region has 14 residues. CDR3 DNA: TGTGCCAGCAGCACAGGGACACCAGGGTACGAGCAGTACTTC. It encodes CASSTGTPGYEQYF.

This chain connects TRBV7-3 to TRBJ2-2; D may be TRBD2 (6 bases). The V end was cut by 2 bases, the J end by 7 bases, with 8 bases between. Per the germline V gene, CDR1 is SGHTA and CDR2 is FQGTGA. The CDR3 length is 13 residues. CDR3 loop: CASSLRGYGELFF. DNA for the CDR3: TGTGCCAGCAGCTTACGGGGGTACGGGGAGCTGTTTTTT.

V usage is TRBV28 and J usage is TRBJ2-2; D call uncertain. Germline CDR1 MDHEN, CDR2 SYDVKM. The CDR3 extends over 13 amino acids. Deletions cut 11 bases from V and 2 bases from J, with 12 bases between. CDR3 nucleotides: TGTGCCGGGTTAGGATCCAACACCGGGGAGCTGTTTTTT. It specifies CAGLGSNTGELFF.

V and J are TRBV6-6 and TRBJ2-7; D is unclear. From germline, CDR1 is MNHNY and CDR2 SVGAGI (reference sequence). Between the trimmed V and J ends, which lost 2 bases and 1 base, there was a span of 15 bases. CDR3 size: 16 residues. DNA for the CDR3: TGTGCCAGCAGTTACAAGGCTCCCCCACAATCCTACGAGCAGTACTTC. It yields the protein CASSYKAPPQSYEQYF.

This chain links TRBV5-4 with TRBJ1-2; D is unclear. V lost 1 base, J lost 0 bases, and 13 bases lay in between. Germline CDR1 reads SGHNT; CDR2 reads YYREEE (reference sequence). The CDR3 is made up of 16 amino acids. The DNA for the CDR3 is TGTGCCAGCAGCTTGTGGTCATGGGCAGCTAACTATGGCTACACCTTC. It encodes CASSLWSWAANYGYTF.

V gene TRBV7-2 combines with J gene TRBJ1-2; TRBD1 might be the D (5 bases). Germline-derived CDR1 and CDR2 are SGHTA and FQGNSA. The length of the CDR3 is 15 residues. Deletions cut 4 bases from V and 1 base from J, with 13 bases between. The CDR3 DNA sequence: TGTGCCAGCAGCTCCCAAGGGACCTTTAACTATGGCTACACCTTC. Its translation is CASSSQGTFNYGYTF.

Only one count was recorded for this clone. CDR3 bases: TGTGCCAGCAGTTTAGAAACCGGGACAGCATATAGCAATCAGCCCCAGCATTTT. It yields the protein CASSLETGTAYSNQPQHF. The chain couples TRBV28 to TRBJ1-5; TRBD1 matches 7 bases. Trimming removed 2 bases from V and 0 bases from J; junction bases left unmatched: 10. Germline CDR1 is MDHEN and CDR2 is SYDVKM. The CDR3 covers 18 residues.